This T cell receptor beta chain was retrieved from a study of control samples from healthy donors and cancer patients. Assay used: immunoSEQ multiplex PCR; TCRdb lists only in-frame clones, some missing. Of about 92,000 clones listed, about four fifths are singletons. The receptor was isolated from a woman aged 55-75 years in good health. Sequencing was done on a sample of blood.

The chain's CDR3 is CASRDQGPMASPLHF. CDR3 bases: TGTGCCAGCAGGGATCAGGGGCCTATGGCGTCACCCCTCCACTTT. The gene calls are TRBV2 and TRBJ1-6; tentatively, D is TRBD1 (6 bases). CDR3 length equals 15 residues. From germline, CDR1 is SNHLY and CDR2 FYNNEI. V lost 6 bases to trimming and J lost 10 bases, with 19 bases between them.